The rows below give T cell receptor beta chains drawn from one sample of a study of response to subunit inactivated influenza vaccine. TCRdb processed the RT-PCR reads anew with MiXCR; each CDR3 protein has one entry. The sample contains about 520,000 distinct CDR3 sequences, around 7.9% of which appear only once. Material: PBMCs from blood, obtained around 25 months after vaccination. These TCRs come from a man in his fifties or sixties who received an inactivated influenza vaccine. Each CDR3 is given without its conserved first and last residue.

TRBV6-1	ASREPGQKNSPLH
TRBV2	ASRTGWNTGELF
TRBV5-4	ASSLDTTPYNEQF
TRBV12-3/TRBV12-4	ASSFGEQGAQF
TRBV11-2	ASSYKGGTGELF
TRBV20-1	SASSSGRLAGSQEF
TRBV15	ATSTTDVGSYEQY
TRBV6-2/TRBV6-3	ASSRVLDYEQY
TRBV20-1	SATGQGVQPQH
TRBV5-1	ASRGAGGQSNEQF
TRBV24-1	ATSDPGQSSYEQY
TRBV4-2	ASSATTGDSNQPQH
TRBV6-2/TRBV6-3	ASTLYLGAQTGELF
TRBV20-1	SASEGFGNIQY
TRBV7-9	ASSLPFGGGRTDTQY
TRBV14	ASSRIGSGVNNEQF
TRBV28	ASSLPRVRRTEAF
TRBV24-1	ATSDLGGGHEQF
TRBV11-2	ASSPNNRDPGGYT
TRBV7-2	ASSLGWAGVYEQY
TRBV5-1	ASSSDVWDTQY
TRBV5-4	ASSPGLAGTYNEQF
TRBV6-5	ASSYSLRSYGYT
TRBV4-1	ASSLPSGKGYGELF
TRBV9	ASSVDAGNQPQH
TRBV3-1	ASSQGAGGPDEQY
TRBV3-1	ASSLSGSRVDEQF
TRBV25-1	ASRQEQRVEQF
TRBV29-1	SFSGREANEQF
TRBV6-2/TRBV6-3	ASSYGAGEQY
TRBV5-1	ASKSPLNTEAF